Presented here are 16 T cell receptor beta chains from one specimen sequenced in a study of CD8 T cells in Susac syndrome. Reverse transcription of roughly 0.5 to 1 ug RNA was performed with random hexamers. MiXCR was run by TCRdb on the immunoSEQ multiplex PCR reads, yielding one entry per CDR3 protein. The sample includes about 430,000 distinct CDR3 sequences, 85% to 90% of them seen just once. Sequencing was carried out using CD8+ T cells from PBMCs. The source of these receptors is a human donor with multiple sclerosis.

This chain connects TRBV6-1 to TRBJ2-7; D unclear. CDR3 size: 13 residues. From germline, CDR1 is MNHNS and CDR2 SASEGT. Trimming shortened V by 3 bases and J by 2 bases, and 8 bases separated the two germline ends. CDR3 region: CASSDSITYEQYF. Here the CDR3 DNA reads TGTGCCAGCAGTGACTCCATTACCTACGAGCAGTACTTC.

The chain's CDR3 is CASSHEAGRGNQPQHF. CDR3 DNA: TGTGCCAGCAGCCACGAAGCCGGGAGGGGCAATCAGCCCCAGCATTTT. This chain uses TRBV7-9 with TRBJ1-5; D unclear. V shed 5 bases and J shed 2 bases, with 16 bases lying between them. The germline CDR1 and CDR2 sequences are SEHNR and FQNEAQ (reference sequence). The CDR3 is 16 amino acids.

CDR3 in DNA: TGTGCCAGCAGCTCTCCTGGGGGGGACAACCCCAATGAGCAGTTCTTC. This translates into CASSSPGGDNPNEQFF. The chain recombines TRBV11-3 with TRBJ2-1, with a possible D match to TRBD2 (7 bases). Germline V CDR1 and CDR2: SGHNT, YENEEA. The CDR3 consists of 16 residues. Trimming shortened V by 4 bases and J by 6 bases, and 19 bases separated the two germline ends.

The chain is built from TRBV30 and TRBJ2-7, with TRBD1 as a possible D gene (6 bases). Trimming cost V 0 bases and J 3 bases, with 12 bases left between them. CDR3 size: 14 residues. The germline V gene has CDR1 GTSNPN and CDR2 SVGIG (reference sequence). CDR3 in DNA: TGTGCCTGGAGTGTAAGCATCAGGGGCTACGAGCAGTACTTC. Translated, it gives CAWSVSIRGYEQYF.

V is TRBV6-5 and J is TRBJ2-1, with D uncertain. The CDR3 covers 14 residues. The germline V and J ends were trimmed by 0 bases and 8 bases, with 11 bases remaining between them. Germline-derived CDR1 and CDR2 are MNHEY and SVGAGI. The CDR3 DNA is TGTGCCAGCAGTTACTCGTATAGTGGCCATGAGCAGTTCTTC. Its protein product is CASSYSYSGHEQFF.

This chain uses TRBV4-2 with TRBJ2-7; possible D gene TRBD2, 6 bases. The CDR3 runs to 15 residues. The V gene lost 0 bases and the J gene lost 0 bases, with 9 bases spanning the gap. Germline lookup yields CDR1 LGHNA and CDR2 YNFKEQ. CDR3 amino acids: CASSQELLASYEQYF. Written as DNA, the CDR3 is TGTGCCAGCAGCCAAGAGTTACTAGCCTCCTACGAGCAGTACTTC.

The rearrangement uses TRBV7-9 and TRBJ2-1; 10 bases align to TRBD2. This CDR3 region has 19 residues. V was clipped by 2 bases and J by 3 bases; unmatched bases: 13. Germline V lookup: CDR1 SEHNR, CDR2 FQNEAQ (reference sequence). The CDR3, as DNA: TGTGCCAGCAGCTTACCCACCGAACTAGCGGGAAACCTCTACAATGAGCAGTTCTTC. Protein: CASSLPTELAGNLYNEQFF.

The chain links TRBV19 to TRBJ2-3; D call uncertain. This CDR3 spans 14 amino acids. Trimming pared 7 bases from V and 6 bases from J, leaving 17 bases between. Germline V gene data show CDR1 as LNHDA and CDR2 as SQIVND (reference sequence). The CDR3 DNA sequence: TGTGCCAGTACAGGTGCGAACTTCTTCGATACGCAGTATTTT. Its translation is CASTGANFFDTQYF.

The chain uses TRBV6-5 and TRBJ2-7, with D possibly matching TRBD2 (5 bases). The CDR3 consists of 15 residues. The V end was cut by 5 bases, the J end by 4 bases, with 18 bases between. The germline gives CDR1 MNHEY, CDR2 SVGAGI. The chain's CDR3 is CASSRLAETGYEQYF. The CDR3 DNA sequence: TGTGCCAGCAGTAGATTAGCCGAAACGGGGTACGAGCAGTACTTC.

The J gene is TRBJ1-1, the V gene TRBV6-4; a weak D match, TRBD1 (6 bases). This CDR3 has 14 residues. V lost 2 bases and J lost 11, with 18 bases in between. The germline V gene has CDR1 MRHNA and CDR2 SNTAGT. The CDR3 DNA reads TGTGCCAGCAGTGACAATGGGGGCTTTGGTATCGCTTTCTTT. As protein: CASSDNGGFGIAFF.

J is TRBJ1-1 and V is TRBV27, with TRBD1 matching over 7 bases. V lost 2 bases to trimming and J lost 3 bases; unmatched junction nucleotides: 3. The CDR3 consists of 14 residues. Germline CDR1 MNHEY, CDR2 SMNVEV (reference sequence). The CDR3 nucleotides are TGTGCCAGCAGTTTAGATACAGGGGACACTGAAGCTTTCTTT. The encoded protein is CASSLDTGDTEAFF.

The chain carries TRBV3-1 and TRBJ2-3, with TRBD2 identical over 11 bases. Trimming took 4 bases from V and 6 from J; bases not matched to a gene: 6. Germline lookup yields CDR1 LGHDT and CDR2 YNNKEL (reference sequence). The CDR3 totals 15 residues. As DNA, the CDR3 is TGTGCCAGCAGCCCCACTAGCGGGAGTGACGATACGCAGTATTTT. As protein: CASSPTSGSDDTQYF.

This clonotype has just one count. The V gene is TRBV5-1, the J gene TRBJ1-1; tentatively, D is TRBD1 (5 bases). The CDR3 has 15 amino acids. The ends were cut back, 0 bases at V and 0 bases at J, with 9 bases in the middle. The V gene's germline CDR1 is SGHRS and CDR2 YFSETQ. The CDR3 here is CASSLAGDMNTEAFF. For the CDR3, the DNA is TGCGCCAGCAGCTTGGCGGGGGATATGAACACTGAAGCTTTCTTT.

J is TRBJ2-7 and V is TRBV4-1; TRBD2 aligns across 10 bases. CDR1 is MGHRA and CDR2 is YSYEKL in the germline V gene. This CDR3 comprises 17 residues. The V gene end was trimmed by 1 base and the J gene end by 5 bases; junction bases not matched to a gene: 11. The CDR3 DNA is TGCGCCAGCAGCCAAGTCGTTCTAGCGGGAGCTCAAAACGAGCAGTACTTC. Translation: CASSQVVLAGAQNEQYF.

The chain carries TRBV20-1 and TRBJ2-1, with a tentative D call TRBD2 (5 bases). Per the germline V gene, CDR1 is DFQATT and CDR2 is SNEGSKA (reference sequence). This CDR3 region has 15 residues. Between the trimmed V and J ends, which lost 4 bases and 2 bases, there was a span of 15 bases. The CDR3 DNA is TGCAGTGCTATAGACCCCACTAGTCCCTACAATGAGCAGTTCTTC. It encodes CSAIDPTSPYNEQFF.

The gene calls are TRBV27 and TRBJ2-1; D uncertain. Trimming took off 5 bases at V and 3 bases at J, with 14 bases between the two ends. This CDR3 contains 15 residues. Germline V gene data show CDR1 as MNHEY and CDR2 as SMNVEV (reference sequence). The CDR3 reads CASSAYIPDYNEQFF. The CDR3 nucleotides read TGTGCCAGCAGTGCCTATATCCCGGACTACAATGAGCAGTTCTTC.